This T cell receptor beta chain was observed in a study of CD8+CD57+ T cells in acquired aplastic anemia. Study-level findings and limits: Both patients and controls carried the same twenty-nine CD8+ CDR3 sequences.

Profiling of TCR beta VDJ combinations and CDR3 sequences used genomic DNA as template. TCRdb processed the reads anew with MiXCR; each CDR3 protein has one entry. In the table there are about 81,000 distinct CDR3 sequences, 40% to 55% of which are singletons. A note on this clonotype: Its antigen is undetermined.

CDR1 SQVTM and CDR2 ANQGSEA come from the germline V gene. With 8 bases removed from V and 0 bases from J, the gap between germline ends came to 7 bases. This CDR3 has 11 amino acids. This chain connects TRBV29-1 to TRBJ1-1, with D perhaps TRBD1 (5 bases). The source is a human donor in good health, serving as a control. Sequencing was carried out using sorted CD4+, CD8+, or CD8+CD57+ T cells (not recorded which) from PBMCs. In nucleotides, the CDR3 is TGCAGCCGCAGGGTGAACACTGAAGCTTTCTTT. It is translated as CSRRVNTEAFF.